Below are 30 T cell receptor beta chains sequenced from a single sample in a study of OX40 agonist ivuxolimab in advanced cancers. Sequencing was performed with immunoSEQ multiplex PCR; in TCRdb, only in-frame clones are kept and a portion is missing. The sample holds some 71,000 clones, roughly 89% seen once. The material sequenced was CD4+ or CD8+ T cells sorted from blood, taken in a trial of the OX40 agonist ivuxolimab. The source of these receptors is an adult with an advanced solid tumor such as melanoma, head and neck, liver or kidney cancer.

The genes are TRBV21-1 and TRBJ2-7. TRBV21-1 is recorded as a pseudogene. The CDR3 totals 14 residues. This chain's CDR3 is CASTTTAPAYEQYF. CDR3 DNA sequence: TGTGCCAGCACAACCACGGCCCCGGCCTACGAGCAGTACTTC.

The rearrangement links TRBV6-5 to TRBJ1-4; no definite D call. Trimming removed 7 bases at V and 3 bases at J, with 9 bases between. Per the germline V gene, CDR1 is MNHEY and CDR2 is SVGAGI. The CDR3 loop spans 13 amino acids. This chain's CDR3 is CASNRAPNEKLFF. DNA of the CDR3: TGTGCCAGCAACAGAGCCCCTAATGAAAAACTGTTTTTT.

The chain carries TRBV7-2 and TRBJ1-2; D gene unclear. The CDR3 runs 13 residues. Germline CDR1 SGHTA, CDR2 FQGNSA. V lost 5 bases and J lost 8, with 15 bases in between. The CDR3 DNA reads TGTGCCAGCAGCCCGAGATCGGGTGTAGGCTACACCTTC. Its translation is CASSPRSGVGYTF.

This rearrangement joins TRBV23-1 to TRBJ2-7; tentative D call: TRBD2 (5 bases). TRBV23-1 is known as an ORF, though its function is uncertain. V lost 4 bases, J lost 0 bases, and 13 bases lay in between. The CDR3 contains 15 residues. The CDR3 loop is CASSLRTLSSYEQYF. The DNA for the CDR3 is TGCGCCAGCAGTCTTCGGACTTTAAGCTCCTACGAGCAGTACTTC.

V usage is TRBV6-1 and J usage is TRBJ2-1; D possibly corresponds to TRBD1 (6 bases). V dropped 8 bases and J dropped 2 bases, with 13 bases sitting between them. Per germline, CDR1 MNHNS and CDR2 SASEGT. This CDR3 spans 14 amino acids. The CDR3 DNA follows: TGTGCCAGCCTACAGGGCCTAGCCTACAATGAGCAGTTCTTC. Amino acids: CASLQGLAYNEQFF.

V usage is TRBV6-1 and J usage is TRBJ2-7, with D uncertain. There are 12 residues in the CDR3. Trimming removed 6 bases from V and 1 base from J, with 7 bases in between. CDR1 is MNHNS, CDR2 SASEGT, per germline. CDR3 in amino acids: CASRQVSYEQYF. In nucleotides, the CDR3 is TGTGCCAGCAGGCAGGTTTCCTACGAGCAGTACTTC.

The chain couples TRBV7-6 to TRBJ2-3, with TRBD1 as a possible D gene (5 bases). This CDR3 is 16 amino acids long. Per the germline V gene, CDR1 is SGHVS and CDR2 is FNYEAQ. Trimming removed 3 bases from V and 2 bases from J, with 15 bases in between. CDR3 DNA: TGTGCCAGCAGCTTCAGGGCCTGGGCTGTCACAGATACGCAGTATTTT. Protein: CASSFRAWAVTDTQYF.

Only one count was recorded for this clone. V gene TRBV10-3 combines with J gene TRBJ1-2; TRBD1 matches at 8 bases. V lost 2 bases and J lost 8; bases outside the gene matches: 4. This CDR3 spans 13 amino acids. Germline CDR1 reads ENHRY; CDR2 reads SYGVKD. The CDR3 reads CAISEGQGRGYTF. As DNA, the CDR3 is TGTGCCATCAGTGAGGGACAGGGAAGGGGCTACACCTTC.

The CDR3 loop reads CATSKGATNTEAFF. DNA for the CDR3: TGTGCCACCTCCAAGGGGGCCACGAACACTGAAGCTTTCTTT. The rearrangement joins TRBV19 to TRBJ1-1, with TRBD1 identical over 7 bases. V shed 10 bases, J shed 1 base, and the junction held 9 bases outside the gene matches. Germline values: CDR1 LNHDA, CDR2 SQIVND (reference sequence). This CDR3 has 14 amino acids.

The CDR3 here is CASSLQTGSNYEQYF. The CDR3 bases are TGTGCCAGCAGCTTGCAGACGGGAAGCAATTACGAGCAGTACTTC. The J gene is TRBJ2-7, the V gene TRBV7-8; TRBD2 is a possible D gene (5 bases). This CDR3 has 15 residues. Germline V gene sequence: CDR1 SGHVS, CDR2 FQNEAQ. V was pared by 3 bases and J by 4 bases, with 16 bases between. Variable domain in full (rest from reference TRBV7-8 and TRBJ2-7): GAGVSQSPRYKVAKRGQDVALRCDPISGHVSLFWYQQALGQGPEFLTYFQNEAQLDKSGLPSDRFFAERPEGSVSTLKIQRTQQEDSAVYLCASSLQTGSNYEQYFGPGTRLTVT.

This chain connects TRBV19 to TRBJ2-1, with 12 nucleotides matching TRBD1. Germline V gene sequence: CDR1 LNHDA, CDR2 SQIVND (reference sequence). After removal of 5 bases from V and 7 bases from J, the junction contained 6 bases not matched to a gene. The CDR3 contains 15 residues. The CDR3 DNA is TGTGCCAGTAGTTGGGACAGGGGGCCAGAAAATGAGCAGTTCTTC. Protein: CASSWDRGPENEQFF. The variable domain in full, with the rest retrieved from reference TRBV19 and TRBJ2-1, is DGGITQSPKYLFRKEGQNVTLSCEQNLNHDAMYWYRQDPGQGLRLIYYSQIVNDFQKGDIAEGYSVSREKKESFPLTVTSAQKNPTAFYLCASSWDRGPENEQFFGPGTRLTVL.

This clone appeared a few times. This chain joins TRBV5-1 and TRBJ1-4, with TRBD1 as a possible D gene (6 bases). Germline V gene sequence: CDR1 SGHRS, CDR2 YFSETQ. CDR3 length: 14 residues. V lost 4 bases and J 3 bases, leaving 10 bases between the germline ends. This CDR3 is CASSDQGSNEKLFF. Here the CDR3 DNA reads TGCGCCAGCAGCGACCAGGGGTCTAATGAAAAACTGTTTTTT. The entire variable domain, with the rest obtained from reference TRBV5-1 and TRBJ1-4, is as follows: KAGVTQTPRYLIKTRGQQVTLSCSPISGHRSVSWYQQTPGQGLQFLFEYFSETQRNKGNFPGRFSGRQFSNSRSEMNVSTLELGDSALYLCASSDQGSNEKLFFGSGTQLSVL.

J is TRBJ2-3 and V is TRBV19; D is uncertain. The germline CDR1 and CDR2 sequences are LNHDA and SQIVND (reference sequence). This CDR3 has 19 residues. The germline V and J ends were trimmed by 1 base and 2 bases, with 22 bases remaining between them. The CDR3 reads CASSIVGRGSRLYTDTQYF. In DNA form, the CDR3 reads TGTGCCAGTAGTATAGTTGGCAGAGGATCCCGCCTCTACACAGATACGCAGTATTTT.

This rearrangement joins TRBV2 to TRBJ1-3; TRBD1 might be the D (6 bases). The V end lost 6 bases, the J end lost 0 bases, and 15 bases lay between the germline ends. Per the germline V gene, CDR1 is SNHLY and CDR2 is FYNNEI. The CDR3 has 16 amino acids. CDR3 DNA: TGTGCCAGCAGCCTTGACAGGCTAAGCTCTGGAAACACCATATATTTT. Protein sequence: CASSLDRLSSGNTIYF.

The gene calls are TRBV7-2 and TRBJ1-1, with a weak D call TRBD1 (5 bases). The germline V and J ends were trimmed by 4 bases and 6 bases, with 15 bases remaining between them. CDR1 is SGHTA, CDR2 FQGNSA, per germline. The CDR3 consists of 14 residues. The DNA for the CDR3 is TGTGCCAGCAGCTCGGGACGGATGGGTTCTGAAGCTTTCTTT. Amino acids: CASSSGRMGSEAFF.

This sequence joins TRBV5-5 and TRBJ1-5; tentative D call: TRBD1 (6 bases). CDR1 and CDR2 (germline): SGHKS, YYEKEE (reference sequence). The V gene lost 4 bases and the J gene lost 3 bases, with 23 bases spanning the gap. The CDR3 runs 18 residues. CDR3 protein: CASSPFSVSGGPNQPQHF. In DNA, the CDR3 is TGTGCCAGCAGCCCTTTCTCAGTTAGTGGGGGCCCCAATCAGCCCCAGCATTTT.

The genes are TRBV29-1 and TRBJ2-7; 9 bases map to TRBD1. CDR3 length: 13 amino acids. Germline-derived CDR1 and CDR2 are SQVTM and ANQGSEA. Germline trimming cut 5 bases from V and 7 bases from J; bases unmatched to any gene: 9. The chain's CDR3 is CSVSTGGGGEQYF. As DNA, the CDR3 is TGCAGCGTTTCTACAGGGGGCGGCGGAGAGCAGTACTTC.

The rearrangement uses TRBV18 and TRBJ2-5; 8 nucleotides align to TRBD2. Germline CDR1 is KGHSH and CDR2 is LQKENI. CDR3 length equals 14 residues. The V segment lost 6 bases and the J segment 5 bases; nucleotides outside the gene matches: 8. CDR3 DNA: TGTGCCAGCTCGCCCGGGACTAGTGGGGAGACCCAGTACTTC. Translation: CASSPGTSGETQYF. Drawing the rest from reference TRBV18 and TRBJ2-5, the complete variable domain is NAGVMQNPRHLVRRRGQEARLRCSPMKGHSHVYWYRQLPEEGLKFMVYLQKENIIDESGMPKERFSAEFPKEGPSILRIQQVVRGDSAAYFCASSPGTSGETQYFGPGTRLLVL.

This sequence joins TRBV6-1 and TRBJ2-3, with D possibly called TRBD1 or TRBD2 (5 bases each). Germline loops: CDR1 MNHNS, CDR2 SASEGT. The V and J ends lost 8 bases and 5 bases respectively, with 11 bases between them. The CDR3 has 12 residues. CDR3 in DNA: TGTGCCAGCCTCACTGGGGGAGATACGCAGTATTTT. The encoded protein is CASLTGGDTQYF.

The rearrangement joins TRBV29-1 to TRBJ2-3; 8 bases agree with TRBD1. Per the germline V gene, CDR1 is SQVTM and CDR2 is ANQGSEA. CDR3 size: 16 residues. V lost 6 bases and J lost 1; bases outside the gene matches: 12. The CDR3 DNA reads as TGCAGCGTGACCACTGTGCGGGGACAGGGCACAGATACGCAGTATTTT. This encodes CSVTTVRGQGTDTQYF.

The sample holds many counts of this clone. For the CDR3, the DNA is TGTGCCAGCAGCGTAACTAGCGACCAAGAGACCCAGTACTTC. It specifies CASSVTSDQETQYF. The chain joins TRBV9 to TRBJ2-5, with 7 positions matching TRBD2. Unmatched junction bases numbered 0, after V lost 1 base and J lost 0 bases. The CDR3 is made up of 14 amino acids. Germline CDR1 SGDLS, CDR2 YYNGEE. Full variable domain (remainder filled in from reference TRBV9 and TRBJ2-5): DSGVTQTPKHLITATGQRVTLRCSPRSGDLSVYWYQQSLDQGLQFLIQYYNGEERAKGNILERFSAQQFPDLHSELNLSSLELGDSALYFCASSVTSDQETQYFGPGTRLLVL.

The DNA for the CDR3 is TGTGCCAGCAGTTTATTTCTTAGCGGGGCACAAGAGACCCAGTACTTC. Protein: CASSLFLSGAQETQYF. The rearrangement joins TRBV27 to TRBJ2-5, with 8 bases lining up with TRBD2. The germline V gene has CDR1 MNHEY and CDR2 SMNVEV (reference sequence). The CDR3 contains 16 residues. J gave up 2 bases and V 1 base, and 6 bases lay outside the gene matches.

The chain is built from TRBV5-1 and TRBJ1-5; D is possibly TRBD1 (5 bases). The CDR3 runs to 14 residues. Trimming took off 0 bases at V and 3 bases at J, with 7 bases between the two ends. Germline assignment: CDR1 SGHRS and CDR2 YFSETQ. The CDR3 is CASSLGQNNQPQHF. Here the CDR3 DNA reads TGCGCCAGCAGCTTGGGACAGAACAATCAGCCCCAGCATTTT. Full variable domain (remainder filled in from reference TRBV5-1 and TRBJ1-5): KAGVTQTPRYLIKTRGQQVTLSCSPISGHRSVSWYQQTPGQGLQFLFEYFSETQRNKGNFPGRFSGRQFSNSRSEMNVSTLELGDSALYLCASSLGQNNQPQHFGDGTRLSIL.

The V call is TRBV5-6, the J call TRBJ2-1, with D perhaps given as TRBD1 or TRBD2 (6 bases each). The germline V gene encodes CDR1 SGHDT and CDR2 YYEEEE. Trimming shortened V by 4 bases and J by 4 bases, and 18 bases separated the two germline ends. This CDR3 contains 16 residues. DNA for the CDR3: TGTGCCAGCAGCCCAACTAGGGGGGCGCGGTACAATGAGCAGTTCTTC. Protein: CASSPTRGARYNEQFF.

This chain connects TRBV29-1 to TRBJ1-1; 12 positions match TRBD1. This CDR3 contains 15 residues. V shed 8 bases, J shed 4 bases, and the junction held 11 bases outside the gene matches. Germline V lookup: CDR1 SQVTM, CDR2 ANQGSEA. The CDR3 nucleotides are TGCAGCTTCCGGGGACAGGGGGCTTTGGGCACTGAAGCTTTCTTT. Its translation: CSFRGQGALGTEAFF. The complete variable domain, with remaining parts taken from reference TRBV29-1 and TRBJ1-1, reads SAVISQKPSRDICQRGTSLTIQCQVDSQVTMMFWYRQQPGQSLTLIATANQGSEATYESGFVIDKFPISRPNLTFSTLTVSNMSPEDSSIYLCSFRGQGALGTEAFFGQGTRLTVV.

The chain uses TRBV6-5 and TRBJ1-4, with D uncertain. Germline V gives CDR1 MNHEY, CDR2 SVGAGI. The length of the CDR3 is 15 residues. V gave up 2 bases and J gave up 0 bases, with 7 bases separating them. The CDR3 DNA reads TGTGCCAGCAGTTACGGCGGTACAACTAATGAAAAACTGTTTTTT. Translated: CASSYGGTTNEKLFF.

This chain connects TRBV11-2 to TRBJ1-4; D perhaps matches TRBD1 (6 bases). V dropped 4 bases and J dropped 4 bases, with 16 bases sitting between them. CDR1 is SGHAT, CDR2 FQNNGV, per germline. This CDR3 comprises 16 residues. The CDR3 loop is CASSSLRGTSNEKLFF. The CDR3 DNA reads TGTGCCAGCAGCTCCCTAAGGGGGACAAGTAATGAAAAACTGTTTTTT.

This clone was detected a few times. The chain joins TRBV19 to TRBJ2-1, with 10 bases identical to TRBD1. Germline V gives CDR1 LNHDA, CDR2 SQIVND (reference sequence). The CDR3 is 15 residues long. Trimming took 4 bases from V and 10 from J; bases not matched to a gene: 10. The CDR3 reads CASSRGRQGAGEQFF. The DNA for the CDR3 is TGTGCCAGTAGTAGAGGAAGACAGGGGGCAGGGGAGCAGTTCTTC.

The CDR3 is CASSPRQGRAFF. CDR3 nucleotide sequence: TGTGCCAGCAGCCCGCGACAGGGAAGAGCTTTCTTT. The J gene is TRBJ1-1, the V gene TRBV7-2; 7 positions agree with TRBD1. Per germline, CDR1 SGHTA and CDR2 FQGNSA. CDR3 size: 12 residues. The V gene end was trimmed by 5 bases and the J gene end by 10 bases; junction bases not matched to a gene: 7.

The V gene is TRBV28, the J gene TRBJ1-5, with 8 bases aligning to TRBD1. Germline CDR1 is MDHEN and CDR2 is SYDVKM. The CDR3 is 13 residues long. Trimming took 6 bases from V and 6 from J; bases not matched to a gene: 4. CDR3 DNA: TGTGCCAGCAGGACAGGGGTCCTTCAGCCCCAGCATTTT. This sequence encodes CASRTGVLQPQHF.